The 24 T cell receptor beta chains presented below share a single source sample, sequenced in a study of CD8 T cells in Susac syndrome. RNA in amounts of roughly 0.5 to 1 ug was reverse transcribed with random hexamers. Each CDR3 protein gets one entry after TCRdb re-called the immunoSEQ multiplex PCR reads with MiXCR. The data hold approximately 200,000 distinct CDR3 sequences, with around nine tenths observed a single time. The sample was CD8+ T cells from PBMCs. Source of these receptors: a human donor with multiple sclerosis.

The J gene is TRBJ1-1, the V gene TRBV11-1; D is ambiguous. Germline assignment: CDR1 SGHAT and CDR2 FQDESV (reference sequence). V lost 5 bases to trimming and J lost 0 bases, with 10 bases between them. This CDR3 has 14 amino acids. The CDR3 protein is CASSPYRMNTEAFF. CDR3 DNA sequence: TGTGCCAGCAGCCCCTACCGGATGAACACTGAAGCTTTCTTT.

The J gene is TRBJ1-3, the V gene TRBV12-3 or TRBV12-4, with 9 bases matching TRBD1. This CDR3 is 12 amino acids long. J lost 8 bases, V lost 7 bases, and 3 bases had no gene match. Here the CDR3 reads CASTGQGYTIYF. CDR3 bases: TGTGCCAGCACGGGACAGGGCTACACCATATATTTT.

This chain links TRBV12-3 or TRBV12-4 with TRBJ2-7, with a possible D match to TRBD1 (8 bases). This CDR3 has 15 residues. Trimming removed 5 bases from V and 2 bases from J, with 16 bases in between. The CDR3 protein is CASSLGQGGTYEQYF. The DNA for the CDR3 is TGTGCCAGCAGTCTCGGACAGGGAGGGACCTACGAGCAGTACTTC.

The CDR3 DNA reads as TGTGCCAGTAGTAAGGCAGATACGCAGTATTTT. Residues: CASSKADTQYF. The chain links TRBV19 to TRBJ2-3; D not certain. Trimming removed 4 bases from V and 4 bases from J, with 3 bases in between. Germline V CDR1 and CDR2: LNHDA, SQIVND (reference sequence). The CDR3 has 11 residues.

The CDR3 reads CSARSGGGRAPGELFF. CDR3 sequence (DNA): TGCAGTGCCCGCTCGGGTGGCGGGAGGGCCCCCGGGGAGCTGTTTTTT. The chain combines TRBV20-1 with TRBJ2-2; 9 bases align to TRBD2. V was pared by 6 bases and J by 6 bases, with 14 bases of the junction left unmatched. Germline CDR1 DFQATT, CDR2 SNEGSKA (reference sequence). The length of the CDR3 is 16 residues.

The genes are TRBV19 and TRBJ1-2, with TRBD1 as a possible D gene (5 bases). V dropped 4 bases and J dropped 5 bases, with 17 bases sitting between them. CDR1 LNHDA and CDR2 SQIVND come from the germline V gene (reference sequence). The CDR3 spans 15 residues. CDR3 protein: CASSNPYRNSYGYTF. CDR3 DNA sequence: TGTGCCAGTAGTAACCCCTACAGGAATTCATATGGCTACACCTTC.

The V and J genes are TRBV18 and TRBJ2-1; tentatively, D is TRBD2 (6 bases). V was trimmed by 3 bases and J by 15 bases, leaving 18 bases between them. Per the germline V gene, CDR1 is KGHSH and CDR2 is LQKENI. The CDR3 consists of 13 residues. CDR3 sequence reads: CASSPPGTPRGFF. The CDR3 DNA reads TGTGCCAGCTCACCCCCCGGGACTCCAAGAGGGTTCTTC.

J is TRBJ1-2 and V is TRBV7-9, with 7 bases that match TRBD1. The J segment lost 8 bases and the V segment lost 1 base, leaving 7 bases of the junction unmatched. Germline values: CDR1 SEHNR, CDR2 FQNEAQ (reference sequence). This CDR3 has 14 amino acids. The CDR3 sequence: CASSLGPGTEGYTF. CDR3 bases: TGTGCCAGCAGCTTAGGGCCTGGGACAGAAGGCTACACCTTC.

The V gene is TRBV3-1, the J gene TRBJ1-2; TRBD1 might be the D (5 bases). Germline V gene data show CDR1 as LGHDT and CDR2 as YNNKEL (reference sequence). CDR3 length: 17 amino acids. V was pared by 4 bases and J by 3 bases, with 21 bases between. In nucleotides, the CDR3 is TGTGCCAGCAGCCCCACGGACAATAACCTGGGTGACTATGGCTACACCTTC. This encodes CASSPTDNNLGDYGYTF.

V and J are TRBV7-8 and TRBJ2-7; D call uncertain. The V end lost 4 bases, the J end lost 5 bases, and 15 bases lay between the germline ends. The CDR3 contains 14 residues. The germline CDR1 and CDR2 sequences are SGHVS and FQNEAQ. The CDR3 sequence is CASSSQTLMDEQYF. The CDR3 nucleotides read TGTGCCAGCAGCTCACAGACCCTGATGGACGAGCAGTACTTC.

V and J are TRBV5-6 and TRBJ2-1, with a possible D match to TRBD1 (5 bases). Trimming left V 4 bases short and J 2 bases short, with 16 bases between. The CDR3 spans 16 residues. Germline CDR1 reads SGHDT; CDR2 reads YYEEEE. This CDR3 is CASSLGIQEPYNEQFF. DNA for the CDR3: TGTGCCAGCAGCCTTGGAATACAGGAACCCTACAATGAGCAGTTCTTC.

The CDR3 nucleotides are TGTGCCAGCAGCTTGGGACTTCTCAACAATGAGCAGTTCTTC. The encoded protein is CASSLGLLNNEQFF. The V call is TRBV5-6, the J call TRBJ2-1; no clear D. V was shortened by 0 bases and J by 5 bases, with 9 bases between the two germline ends. The CDR3 extends over 14 amino acids. Germline V lookup: CDR1 SGHDT, CDR2 YYEEEE. Looking up the rest from reference TRBV5-6 and TRBJ2-1 gives the full variable domain: DAGVTQSPTHLIKTRGQQVTLRCSPKSGHDTVSWYQQALGQGPQFIFQYYEEEERQRGNFPDRFSGHQFPNYSSELNVNALLLGDSALYLCASSLGLLNNEQFFGPGTRLTVL.

V usage is TRBV4-1 and J usage is TRBJ1-5, with 7 bases that match TRBD1. The trim removed 1 base at V and 6 bases at J, leaving 6 bases unmatched. Germline V CDR1 and CDR2: MGHRA, YSYEKL. The CDR3 is made up of 15 amino acids. DNA for the CDR3: TGCGCCAGCAGCCAAGTAGGGCAGGGGGGTCAGCCCCAGCATTTT. Translation gives CASSQVGQGGQPQHF.

This chain uses TRBV2 with TRBJ2-4; no firm D call. The V end was cut by 8 bases, the J end by 0 bases, with 14 bases between. Germline V CDR1 and CDR2: SNHLY, FYNNEI. The CDR3 totals 15 residues. CDR3 sequence (DNA): TGTGCCAGCCTGGCGAGACGACTAGCCAAAAACATTCAGTACTTC. It encodes CASLARRLAKNIQYF.

This clonotype was picked up one time. V usage is TRBV5-6 and J usage is TRBJ1-3; possibly TRBD1 for D (5 bases). V lost 2 bases, J lost 4 bases, and 13 bases lay in between. CDR1 is SGHDT, CDR2 YYEEEE, per germline. The CDR3 is 15 amino acids. For the CDR3, the DNA is TGTGCCAGCAGCTTTCTCCCGGGGGACGGAAACACCATATATTTT. Translation: CASSFLPGDGNTIYF.

With regard to this clonotype: Relative to the germline gene, one junction end is altered; a read error may explain this. The rearrangement joins TRBV15 to TRBJ2-7; 7 positions match TRBD1. This CDR3 region has 14 residues. Per the germline V gene, CDR1 is LNHNV and CDR2 is YYDKDF (reference sequence). In DNA form, the CDR3 reads TGTGCCACCTGCAGTAGGGACAGCAACTACGAGCAGTACTTC. Protein product: CATCSRDSNYEQYF. Full variable domain (missing parts from reference TRBV15 and TRBJ2-7): DAMVIQNPRYQVTQFGKPVTLSCSQTLNHNVMYWYQQKSSQAPKLLFHYYDKDFNNEADTPDNFQSRRPNTSFCFLDIRSPGLGDTAMYLCATCSRDSNYEQYFGPGTRLTVT.

The V gene is TRBV5-4, the J gene TRBJ1-1; possible D gene TRBD1, 5 bases. The CDR3 runs to 13 residues. Germline V gene sequence: CDR1 SGHNT, CDR2 YYREEE (reference sequence). V was clipped by 5 bases and J by 6 bases, with 14 bases between them. The CDR3 region is CASRPGQGAEAFF. The CDR3, as DNA: TGTGCCAGCAGGCCTGGGCAGGGTGCTGAAGCTTTCTTT.

Worth noting for this clonotype: A junction boundary mismatches the germline segment, possibly from a read error. The chain carries TRBV5-1 and TRBJ2-3; either TRBD1 or TRBD2 may supply D (6 bases each). Per the germline V gene, CDR1 is SGHRS and CDR2 is YFSETQ. The CDR3 consists of 15 residues. The CDR3 coding sequence is TGCGCCAGCAGCGGGAGGCCGGACAGCACAGATGCGCAGTATTTT. It specifies CASSGRPDSTDAQYF.

The CDR3 is CASSDWGNSGESYNEQFF. The CDR3 bases are TGTGCCAGCAGTGATTGGGGAAATAGCGGGGAATCCTACAATGAGCAGTTCTTC. The V call is TRBV2, the J call TRBJ2-1, with TRBD2 matching 8 bases. V dropped 3 bases and J dropped 1; count of bases not matched to a gene: 11. The CDR3 spans 18 residues. The germline CDR1 and CDR2 sequences are SNHLY and FYNNEI. Variable domain in full (rest from reference TRBV2 and TRBJ2-1): EPEVTQTPSHQVTQMGQEVILRCVPISNHLYFYWYRQILGQKVEFLVSFYNNEISEKSEIFDDQFSVERPDGSNFTLKIRSTKLEDSAMYFCASSDWGNSGESYNEQFFGPGTRLTVL.

The CDR3 DNA sequence: TGTGCCAGCACCCCTAGCGGGGTACAAGAGACCCAGTACTTC. Protein sequence: CASTPSGVQETQYF. V gene TRBV6-1 combines with J gene TRBJ2-5; 9 bases match TRBD2. The junction had 5 bases not matched to a gene; V was cut back by 7 bases and J by 2 bases. Germline lookup yields CDR1 MNHNS and CDR2 SASEGT. The CDR3 has 14 amino acids.

This clonotype was detected only a few times. The chain recombines TRBV14 with TRBJ2-5; 10 bases map to TRBD2. Germline CDR1 is SGHDN and CDR2 is FVKESK. The CDR3 runs to 15 residues. V was clipped by 2 bases and J by 5 bases; unmatched bases: 5. The CDR3 region has the DNA TGTGCCAGCAGCCAACTAGCGGGAGTGTGGGAGACCCAGTACTTC. Amino acid sequence: CASSQLAGVWETQYF.

This chain joins TRBV18 and TRBJ2-3, with D unresolved. Per germline, CDR1 KGHSH and CDR2 LQKENI. The CDR3 spans 15 residues. The V and J ends lost 2 bases and 0 bases respectively, with 9 bases between them. This CDR3 is CASSPYGLSTDTQYF. The CDR3 DNA reads as TGTGCCAGCTCACCATACGGCCTAAGCACAGATACGCAGTATTTT.

V gene TRBV13 combines with J gene TRBJ2-1; 7 bases line up with TRBD2. CDR3 size: 13 residues. Per germline, CDR1 PRHDT and CDR2 FYEKMQ (reference sequence). V was clipped by 6 bases and J by 8 bases; unmatched bases: 7. Here the CDR3 DNA reads TGTGCCAGCAGACCCGCGGGGGAAGATGAGCAGTTCTTC. It is translated as CASRPAGEDEQFF.

The gene calls are TRBV12-5 and TRBJ1-5, with D possibly being TRBD1 (5 bases). CDR1 and CDR2 (germline): LGHNT, FRNRAP. V gave up 4 bases and J gave up 0 bases, with 16 bases separating them. The CDR3 extends over 17 amino acids. CDR3 sequence (DNA): TGTGCTAGTGGTTATCCTTACGAAGGGGATAGCAATCAGCCCCAGCATTTT. Protein: CASGYPYEGDSNQPQHF.